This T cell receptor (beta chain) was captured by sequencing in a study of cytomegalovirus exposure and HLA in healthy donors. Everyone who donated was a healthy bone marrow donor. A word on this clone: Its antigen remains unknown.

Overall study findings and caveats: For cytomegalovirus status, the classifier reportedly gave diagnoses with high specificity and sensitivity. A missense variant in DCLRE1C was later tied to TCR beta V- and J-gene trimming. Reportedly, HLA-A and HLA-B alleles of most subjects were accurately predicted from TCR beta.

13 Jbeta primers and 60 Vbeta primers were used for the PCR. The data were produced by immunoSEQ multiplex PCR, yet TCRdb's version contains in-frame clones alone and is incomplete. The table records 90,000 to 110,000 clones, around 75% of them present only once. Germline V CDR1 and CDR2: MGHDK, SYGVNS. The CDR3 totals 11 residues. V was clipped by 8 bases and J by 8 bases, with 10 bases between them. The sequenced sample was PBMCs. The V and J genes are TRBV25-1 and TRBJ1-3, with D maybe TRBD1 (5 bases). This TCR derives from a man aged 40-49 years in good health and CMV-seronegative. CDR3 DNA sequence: TGTGCCAGCGGGGGAGGCTACACCATATATTTT. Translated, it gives CASGGGYTIYF.